The TCR beta chain under discussion was sequenced for a study of control samples from healthy donors and cancer patients. CDR3 length: 14 residues. V trimming: 5 bases; J trimming: 3 bases; junction bases outside the gene matches: 3. The germline V gene encodes CDR1 SGHRS and CDR2 YFSETQ. In its sample, this clone was seen once. The data were produced by immunoSEQ multiplex PCR, yet TCRdb's version contains in-frame clones alone and is incomplete. The data contain about 76,000 clones, approximately 91% of them seen just once; the ten biggest clones take up around 9.5%. V usage is TRBV5-1 and J usage is TRBJ2-3, with TRBD1 matching over 10 bases. The source of this sequence is a woman aged 45-59 years with colorectal cancer. Sequencing was carried out using PBMCs. The CDR3 loop is CASRRDRGTDTQYF. The CDR3 nucleotides are TGCGCCAGCAGACGGGACAGGGGAACAGATACGCAGTATTTT.